These 27 T cell receptor beta chains came from one sample sequenced in a study of persistence of HIV-infected CD4 T cells. These receptors are not linked to any known antigen. Sequencing used immunoSEQ version 4 in survey mode. Data came from immunoSEQ multiplex PCR; TCRdb stores just in-frame clones and leaves some out. The data show 40,000 to 55,000 clones, about four fifths seen once. The stimulus was lysate of CMV-infected fibroblasts, around 10 ug/mL. Memory cells lacking CD40L and CD69 with high CD45RO were sorted. Specimen: CD4+ T cells sorted from PBMCs after approximately 19-hour stimulation, collected from a patient who received antiretroviral therapy. Every receptor here comes from an adult man with HIV who was CMV-seropositive.

The chain links TRBV4-3 to TRBJ2-1; tentative D call: TRBD1 (7 bases). The CDR3 extends over 15 amino acids. Per germline, CDR1 LGHNA and CDR2 YSLEER. V was pared by 4 bases and J by 0 bases, with 10 bases between. The CDR3 DNA reads TGCGCCAGCAGCCCCCAGGGGGGCTCCTACAATGAGCAGTTCTTC. Translation gives CASSPQGGSYNEQFF.

This clone was counted only a few times. The CDR3 DNA reads TGTGCCAGCAGCCAAGTGACTAGCGGCCGGGGAGAGACCCAGTACTTC. The encoded protein is CASSQVTSGRGETQYF. The V and J genes are TRBV14 and TRBJ2-5; the match to TRBD2 covers 9 bases. The V gene's germline CDR1 is SGHDN and CDR2 FVKESK. J lost 4 bases, V lost 1 base, and 7 bases had no gene match. The CDR3 runs 16 residues.

The V gene is TRBV9, the J gene TRBJ2-2; unclear D gene. This CDR3 spans 18 amino acids. The V end lost 0 bases, the J end lost 4 bases, and 19 bases lay between the germline ends. Per germline, CDR1 SGDLS and CDR2 YYNGEE. As DNA, the CDR3 is TGTGCCAGCAGCGTAGAGGCAGATTTCTTAGGTATCACCGGGGAGCTGTTTTTT. Translating gives CASSVEADFLGITGELFF.

The chain employs TRBV4-3 and TRBJ1-5, with a possible D match to TRBD1 (6 bases). The germline V and J ends were trimmed by 0 bases and 5 bases, with 11 bases remaining between them. This CDR3 is built from 15 residues. Germline V CDR1 and CDR2: LGHNA, YSLEER. The CDR3 protein is CASSQDLGGHQPQHF. CDR3 coding DNA: TGCGCCAGCAGCCAAGATCTGGGGGGCCATCAGCCCCAGCATTTT.

This clone was detected only a few times. The chain uses TRBV25-1 and TRBJ1-2, with 8 positions matching TRBD1. This CDR3 contains 13 residues. Looked up from germline, CDR1 is MGHDK and CDR2 is SYGVNS. The J segment lost 8 bases and the V segment lost 2 bases, leaving 4 bases of the junction unmatched. As DNA, the CDR3 is TGTGCCAGCAGTGAACTGGACAGGGCAGGCTACACCTTC. Its translation: CASSELDRAGYTF.

This chain joins TRBV7-2 and TRBJ2-1; 9 bases fit TRBD2. V dropped 5 bases and J dropped 0; count of bases not matched to a gene: 5. The CDR3 totals 16 residues. CDR1 and CDR2 (germline): SGHTA, FQGNSA. CDR3 amino acids: CASSPFSGSSYNEQFF. CDR3 nucleotides: TGTGCCAGCAGCCCGTTTAGCGGGAGCTCCTACAATGAGCAGTTCTTC.

This rearrangement joins TRBV7-2 to TRBJ1-1, with 7 bases matching TRBD1. V was pared by 3 bases and J by 5 bases, with 6 bases of the junction left unmatched. This CDR3 is built from 14 residues. The germline CDR1 and CDR2 sequences are SGHTA and FQGNSA. CDR3 DNA: TGTGCCAGCAGCTTTTCGACAGGGAGGACTGAAGCTTTCTTT. This encodes CASSFSTGRTEAFF.

This clone was counted a few times. The rearrangement joins TRBV2 to TRBJ1-3, with a tentative D call TRBD1 (6 bases). V lost 4 bases and J 1 base, leaving 8 bases between the germline ends. Germline V lookup: CDR1 SNHLY, CDR2 FYNNEI. The CDR3 sequence is 14 residues long. CDR3 loop: CASSGTESGNTIYF. As DNA, the CDR3 is TGTGCCAGCAGTGGGACAGAATCTGGAAACACCATATATTTT.

CDR3 nucleotide sequence: TGTGCCAGCAGCGCAGCCGGGACAGAGGTATACGAGCAGTACTTC. Translation gives CASSAAGTEVYEQYF. The chain has TRBV7-3 and TRBJ2-7, with 7 bases aligning to TRBD1. The CDR3 is 15 residues long. Per the germline V gene, CDR1 is SGHTA and CDR2 is FQGTGA. After removal of 5 bases from V and 4 bases from J, the junction contained 11 bases not matched to a gene.

J is TRBJ2-1 and V is TRBV12-3 or TRBV12-4; D uncertain. The ends were cut back, 6 bases at V and 0 bases at J, with 6 bases in the middle. CDR3 size: 13 residues. Here the CDR3 reads CASRRSSYNEQFF. The CDR3 nucleotides read TGTGCCAGCAGGAGGAGCTCCTACAATGAGCAGTTCTTC.

The chain has TRBV18 and TRBJ1-1; 7 bases line up with TRBD1. The CDR3 totals 15 residues. The junction had 11 bases not matched to a gene; V was cut back by 3 bases and J by 7 bases. Per germline, CDR1 KGHSH and CDR2 LQKENI. The CDR3 nucleotides are TGTGCCAGCTCACCCACGACAGGGCGGTTAGGTGAAGCTTTCTTT. Its translation: CASSPTTGRLGEAFF.

The V gene is TRBV9, the J gene TRBJ1-3; D ambiguous. V was cut by 0 bases and J by 3 bases, with 4 bases left in between. CDR3 length: 13 residues. Germline values: CDR1 SGDLS, CDR2 YYNGEE. The CDR3 sequence: CASSVGGGNTIYF. CDR3 sequence (DNA): TGTGCCAGCAGCGTAGGAGGTGGAAACACCATATATTTT.

This CDR3 reads CASSVSSGRYTDTQYF. The DNA of the CDR3 is TGTGCCAGCAGCGTAAGCAGCGGGAGGTACACAGATACGCAGTATTTT. This rearrangement joins TRBV9 to TRBJ2-3; 9 nucleotides agree with TRBD2. The CDR3 runs to 16 residues. J was trimmed by 2 bases and V by 1 base; bases with no gene match: 5. The germline CDR1 and CDR2 sequences are SGDLS and YYNGEE.

V is TRBV7-9 and J is TRBJ2-1; D possibly uses TRBD1 or TRBD2 (5 bases each). From germline, CDR1 is SEHNR and CDR2 FQNEAQ (reference sequence). The CDR3 totals 17 residues. With 0 bases removed from V and 1 base from J, the gap between germline ends came to 13 bases. In DNA form, the CDR3 reads TGTGCCAGCAGCTTAGCGCTCGGGGCCGCATCCTACAATGAGCAGTTCTTC. It codes for CASSLALGAASYNEQFF.

A remark on this clone: The junction departs from the called germline gene at one end, perhaps through a read error. The V call is TRBV6-5, the J call TRBJ2-5; D is possibly TRBD1 or TRBD2 (5 bases each). Per germline, CDR1 MNHEY and CDR2 SVGAGI. The CDR3 covers 13 residues. CDR3 amino acids: CVSNRDAWETQYF. The DNA for the CDR3 is TGTGTCAGCAATCGGGACGCCTGGGAGACCCAGTACTTC.

J is TRBJ2-5 and V is TRBV10-1, with 10 bases aligning to TRBD1. CDR1 and CDR2 (germline): WNHNN, SYGVQD (reference sequence). Trimming removed 3 bases from V and 5 bases from J; junction bases left unmatched: 6. The CDR3 extends over 15 amino acids. DNA for the CDR3: TGCGCCAGCAGTGACCCGACAGGGGGCTTGGAGACCCAGTACTTC. Residues: CASSDPTGGLETQYF.

The rearrangement joins TRBV7-8 to TRBJ2-2, with D perhaps matching TRBD1 (6 bases). V lost 7 bases to trimming and J lost 5 bases, with 17 bases between them. This CDR3 is 15 amino acids long. CDR1 is SGHVS and CDR2 is FQNEAQ in the germline V gene. The chain's CDR3 is CASIPLQGQTGELFF. CDR3 sequence (DNA): TGTGCCAGCATCCCCCTACAGGGCCAAACCGGGGAGCTGTTTTTT.

The chain joins TRBV7-2 to TRBJ2-6; 11 positions agree with TRBD1. The CDR3 has 19 amino acids. Trimming cost V 5 bases and J 3 bases; bases outside gene matches: 12. The germline CDR1 and CDR2 sequences are SGHTA and FQGNSA. The CDR3 DNA reads as TGTGCCAGCAGCGGACGGACAGGGGGCTTAAAATTTGGGGCCAACGTCCTGACTTTC. This codes for CASSGRTGGLKFGANVLTF.

CDR3 nucleotides: TGTGCCAGCAGAGGAAGTGAAGCTTTCTTT. Amino acids: CASRGSEAFF. V and J are TRBV7-9 and TRBJ1-1; D remains ambiguous. The CDR3 loop spans 10 amino acids. V was shortened by 6 bases and J by 7 bases, with 6 bases between the two germline ends. CDR1 SEHNR and CDR2 FQNEAQ come from the germline V gene (reference sequence).

This chain connects TRBV19 to TRBJ2-1; 8 bases map to TRBD2. The germline gives CDR1 LNHDA, CDR2 SQIVND (reference sequence). V gave up 3 bases and J gave up 5 bases; unmatched junction bases: 9. This CDR3 region has 16 residues. The CDR3 region is CASSIQREFTNNEQFF. CDR3 sequence (DNA): TGTGCCAGTAGTATCCAGCGGGAGTTTACCAACAATGAGCAGTTCTTC. The complete variable domain, with remaining parts taken from reference TRBV19 and TRBJ2-1, reads DGGITQSPKYLFRKEGQNVTLSCEQNLNHDAMYWYRQDPGQGLRLIYYSQIVNDFQKGDIAEGYSVSREKKESFPLTVTSAQKNPTAFYLCASSIQREFTNNEQFFGPGTRLTVL.

J is TRBJ2-1 and V is TRBV19; a possible D gene is TRBD1 (6 bases). V lost 3 bases and J lost 5, with 11 bases in between. The germline gives CDR1 LNHDA, CDR2 SQIVND (reference sequence). This CDR3 comprises 14 residues. The CDR3 DNA reads as TGTGCCAGTAGTATCGGGCAGGGGCACAATGAGCAGTTCTTC. This codes for CASSIGQGHNEQFF.

The chain uses TRBV13 and TRBJ2-5; D unresolved. This CDR3 has 16 amino acids. V lost 1 base and J lost 4, with 16 bases in between. Germline CDR1 reads PRHDT; CDR2 reads FYEKMQ (reference sequence). The CDR3 here is CASSLVGLGLGETQYF. The CDR3 DNA reads TGTGCCAGCAGCTTAGTAGGGCTAGGATTAGGAGAGACCCAGTACTTC. Based on the CDR3 plus reference TRBV13 and TRBJ2-5, the full variable domain is AAGVIQSPRHLIKEKRETATLKCYPIPRHDTVYWYQQGPGQDPQFLISFYEKMQSDKGSIPDRFSAQQFSDYHSELNMSSLELGDSALYFCASSLVGLGLGETQYFGPGTRLLVL.

The chain uses TRBV6-2 or TRBV6-3 and TRBJ2-7; 8 bases fit TRBD2. Germline CDR1 MNHEY, CDR2 SVGEGT. Trimming at V came to 2 bases and at J to 0 bases, leaving 21 bases not matched to a gene. This CDR3 is built from 21 residues. The CDR3 region is CASSYLHRGTSGRLNSYEQYF. DNA of the CDR3: TGTGCCAGCAGTTACCTCCACCGGGGAACCAGCGGGAGATTAAACTCCTACGAGCAGTACTTC.

The rearrangement uses TRBV30 and TRBJ2-2; D call uncertain. Germline CDR1 reads GTSNPN; CDR2 reads SVGIG (reference sequence). The CDR3 totals 13 residues. In DNA, the CDR3 is TGTGCACGAAAGGGTTTTAACACCGGGGAGCTGTTTTTT. Amino acid sequence: CARKGFNTGELFF.

The chain employs TRBV6-6 and TRBJ2-7; possibly TRBD2 for D (5 bases). Trimming removed 5 bases from V and 1 base from J, with 12 bases in between. CDR3 length: 14 residues. Germline CDR1 is MNHNY and CDR2 is SVGAGI (reference sequence). The CDR3 bases are TGTGCCAGCAGTCACCCGGGATCTTCCTACGAGCAGTACTTC. Residues: CASSHPGSSYEQYF.

This clone was counted only a few times. V and J are TRBV29-1 and TRBJ2-7, with D hard to call. V lost 4 bases and J lost 1, with 5 bases in between. CDR3 length: 11 residues. Germline CDR1 and CDR2: SQVTM and ANQGSEA. This CDR3 reads CSVGQSYEQYF. In DNA form, the CDR3 reads TGCAGCGTTGGGCAGTCCTACGAGCAGTACTTC.

The chain joins TRBV7-2 to TRBJ1-5, with D unresolved. The CDR3 loop spans 14 amino acids. Germline V lookup: CDR1 SGHTA, CDR2 FQGNSA. V was cut by 4 bases and J by 4 bases, with 11 bases left in between. DNA of the CDR3: TGTGCCAGCAGCTCGGACGGGTTAAATCAGCCCCAGCATTTT. Amino acids: CASSSDGLNQPQHF. Based on the CDR3 plus reference TRBV7-2 and TRBJ1-5, the full variable domain is GAGVSQSPSNKVTEKGKDVELRCDPISGHTALYWYRQSLGQGLEFLIYFQGNSAPDKSGLPSDRFSAERTGGSVSTLTIQRTQQEDSAVYLCASSSDGLNQPQHFGDGTRLSIL.